This T cell receptor beta chain was recorded in a study of T cell repertoires in cytomegalovirus infection (dated by TCRdb to the late 2010s). For the wider study: Donor HLA type was relevant to the analysis, as public TCR beta signatures indicated carriage of CMV infection together with the matching HLA type.

The instrument given in TCRdb is Illumina HiSeq 1500. TCRdb's own reprocessing of the public reads used fastp at Q25 and MiXCR and kept productive beta chains. Records with the same CDR3 protein are collapsed into one entry carrying the most frequent genes and DNA. This sample comprises 310,000 or so distinct CDR3 sequences, 25% of them detected only once. The top ten clones comprise approximately 14% of the sample. The investigation overall reported the following: In the ex vivo response, HLA-C-restricted CMV-specific TCR beta clonotypes were dominant, and in two of eight donors the single most frequent clonotype came from this HLA-C-restricted group. Carriers of CMV infection plus the relevant HLA type were discriminated by the cumulative frequency of public TCR beta family members in the study cohort and in an independent roughly 340-donor cohort.

Including the terminal cysteine and phenylalanine, the CDR3 comprises 12 residues. Left in the record is the CDR3 DNA by itself, 36 bases read in frame from the first base. At the junction V is shortened by 6 bases and J by 6 bases, with 9 bases in between. Based on the germline V gene (reference sequence), the CDR1 and CDR2 sequences are MNHNY and SVGAGI. In regard to this clonotype: It has no known antigen specificity. Per-nucleotide qualities are absent, and no much larger clonotype sits a single base away.

The sequencing sample was made of PBMCs. The TCR comes from a human donor in good health (CMV status not recorded). Some clones in this sample may be carry-over from other donors' samples. The chain is assembled from TRBV6-6 and TRBJ1-5; the D gene cannot be resolved reliably. The nucleotide sequence is given as TGTGCCAGCAGGGGCCCTGGTCAGCCCCAGCATTTT. Its translation is CASRGPGQPQHF.